This TCR beta chain was captured by sequencing in a study of immune cell composition in non-small cell lung cancer. Study-wide points: Tumour-reactive clones were not shown to match dominant in vivo tumour clones.

Note on this clone: Antigen specificity is unknown.

After removal of 3 bases from V and 4 bases from J, the junction contained 6 bases not matched to a gene. The V gene's germline CDR1 is MDHEN and CDR2 SYDVKM. The CDR3 is 16 amino acids. The normal lung sample lay at least 3 cm, and maximally far, from the tumour. DNA was extracted from unsorted cell suspensions stored frozen. Profiling relied on immunoSEQ multiplex PCR, and the TCRdb table lists in-frame clones only, not all of them. The data show 2,600 or so clones, roughly four fifths seen once. Sample: non-adjacent lung tissue. V usage is TRBV28 and J usage is TRBJ2-2; 9 positions match TRBD2. The TCR comes from a human donor with non-small cell lung cancer. The CDR3 region is CASSFLAGRSTGELFF. The CDR3 DNA follows: TGTGCCAGCAGTTTCCTAGCGGGGCGATCCACCGGGGAGCTGTTTTTT.